A single T cell receptor (beta chain) is shown here with its context. Its antigen is still unknown. Patients were ineligible given autoimmune disease history or systemic immunosuppression. From germline, CDR1 is LNHDA and CDR2 SQIVND (reference sequence). V lost 5 bases and J lost 3, with 2 bases in between. The CDR3 length is 10 residues. This sample was taken from a study of OX40 agonist ivuxolimab in advanced cancers. The method was immunoSEQ multiplex PCR; TCRdb's version includes in-frame clones alone and lacks a portion of them. In the table there are roughly 74,000 clones, around 92% of which are singletons. Study observations and caveats: Circulating CD4+ and CD8+ T cells showed clonal expansion by week 6 at 0.1 to 3.0 mg/kg. Expanded peripheral T-cell antigen specificity went undetermined.

The source is an adult with an advanced solid tumor such as melanoma, head and neck, liver or kidney cancer. This material consisted of CD4+ or CD8+ T cells sorted from blood, taken in a trial of the OX40 agonist ivuxolimab. The chain employs TRBV19 and TRBJ2-7; D remains ambiguous. The CDR3 loop reads CASSHYEQYF. CDR3 nucleotides: TGTGCCAGTAGTCACTACGAGCAGTACTTC.